These 8 T cell receptor beta chains were sequenced from one sample in a study of blood T cell repertoires in COVID-19. The data were produced by immunoSEQ multiplex PCR, yet TCRdb's version contains in-frame clones alone and is incomplete. This table has some 410,000 clones, roughly 90% appearing once. The sample taken for sequencing was PBMCs or T cells enriched from blood (not recorded which). These TCRs come from a woman aged 25 to 39 with acute COVID-19.

This chain uses TRBV29-1 with TRBJ1-3, with a possible D match to TRBD1 (5 bases). Between the trimmed V and J ends, which lost 6 bases and 0 bases, there was a span of 15 bases. The length of the CDR3 is 15 residues. Germline assignment: CDR1 SQVTM and CDR2 ANQGSEA. In DNA, the CDR3 is TGCAGCGTCGTTAATACAGGTGGCTCTGGAAACACCATATATTTT. It encodes CSVVNTGGSGNTIYF.

The chain recombines TRBV18 with TRBJ1-3; perhaps TRBD1 as D (5 bases). Germline V lookup: CDR1 KGHSH, CDR2 LQKENI. The length of the CDR3 is 15 residues. Deletions cut 4 bases from V and 0 bases from J, with 10 bases between. CDR3 residues: CASSLQGYSGNTIYF. The CDR3 nucleotides read TGTGCCAGCTCACTGCAGGGATACTCTGGAAACACCATATATTTT.

The CDR3 here is CASSLVLDTQYF. The CDR3 nucleotides are TGCGCCAGCAGCTTGGTCCTGGATACGCAGTATTTT. This chain joins TRBV5-1 and TRBJ2-3; no firm D call. Germline V gene lookup returns CDR1 SGHRS and CDR2 YFSETQ. V lost 0 bases, J lost 6 bases, and 5 bases lay in between. The CDR3 length is 12 residues. Based on the CDR3 plus reference TRBV5-1 and TRBJ2-3, the full variable domain is KAGVTQTPRYLIKTRGQQVTLSCSPISGHRSVSWYQQTPGQGLQFLFEYFSETQRNKGNFPGRFSGRQFSNSRSEMNVSTLELGDSALYLCASSLVLDTQYFGPGTRLTVL.

The J gene is TRBJ2-1, the V gene TRBV3-1 (or the pseudogene TRBV3-2), with 7 bases fitting TRBD2. The CDR3 is 15 amino acids. V gave up 0 bases and J gave up 12 bases; unmatched junction bases: 11. Germline V gives CDR1 LGHDT, CDR2 YNNKEL (reference sequence). This chain's CDR3 is CASSQDPSGGTSQFF. CDR3 bases: TGTGCCAGCAGCCAAGATCCATCGGGGGGAACGTCGCAGTTCTTC.

This rearrangement joins TRBV6-5 to TRBJ2-5; possibly TRBD1 for D (6 bases). The CDR3 runs to 13 residues. Germline CDR1 MNHEY, CDR2 SVGAGI. V lost 6 bases to trimming and J lost 1 base, with 9 bases between them. CDR3 region: CASRQGIQETQYF. DNA for the CDR3: TGTGCCAGCAGACAGGGAATCCAAGAGACCCAGTACTTC.

There are a few counts of this clone. V and J are TRBV5-6 and TRBJ2-7, with 8 bases lining up with TRBD1. J lost 3 bases, V lost 4 bases, and 9 bases had no gene match. The CDR3 totals 15 residues. In germline, CDR1 is SGHDT, CDR2 YYEEEE. The CDR3 nucleotides are TGTGCCAGCAGCCGGTCCGAGACAGGGGTCTACGAGCAGTACTTC. Protein product: CASSRSETGVYEQYF. Supplemented by reference TRBV5-6 and TRBJ2-7, the full variable domain reads DAGVTQSPTHLIKTRGQQVTLRCSPKSGHDTVSWYQQALGQGPQFIFQYYEEEERQRGNFPDRFSGHQFPNYSSELNVNALLLGDSALYLCASSRSETGVYEQYFGPGTRLTVT.

This sequence joins TRBV5-1 and TRBJ2-1; no clear D gene. The CDR3 runs to 11 residues. The V gene lost 2 bases and the J gene lost 7 bases, with 4 bases spanning the gap. Germline-derived CDR1 and CDR2 are SGHRS and YFSETQ. The CDR3 is CASSFMNEQFF. The CDR3 nucleotides are TGCGCCAGCAGCTTTATGAATGAGCAGTTCTTC.

The rearrangement joins TRBV4-1 to TRBJ1-1; 8 nucleotides agree with TRBD1. With V trimmed by 1 base and J by 0 bases, 13 bases remained unmatched. CDR3 length: 19 amino acids. The germline CDR1 and CDR2 sequences are MGHRA and YSYEKL. The CDR3 protein is CASSQVFTFATGVNTEAFF. The DNA for the CDR3 is TGCGCCAGCAGCCAAGTTTTTACCTTCGCGACAGGGGTGAACACTGAAGCTTTCTTT.